These T cell receptor beta chains were read from a single sample in a study of T cell changes during pregnancy in multiple sclerosis. Here immunoSEQ multiplex PCR was the method, and the copy in TCRdb shows in-frame clones only, minus some. The sample has more than 90,000 clones; 80% to 95% are singletons. The source was peripheral blood, collected in the third trimester of pregnancy. The receptors come from a female donor with multiple sclerosis, enrolled in a pregnancy study. Each CDR3 is given with its conserved first and last residue. Fields, in order: V gene, clone size, J gene, D gene, CDR3 protein, CDR3 DNA. A D gene is named only where the DNA matches it firmly. A row's size may be missing; if present it is once, few, many or a size class.

V: TRBV18
size: NA
J: TRBJ2-3
D: NA
CDR3: CASSPPTASDTQYF
DNA: TGTGCCAGCTCACCACCGACAGCGTCAGATACGCAGTATTTT

V: TRBV11-2
size: NA
J: TRBJ1-5
D: NA
CDR3: CASSLEPADRSQPQHF
DNA: TGTGCCAGCAGCTTAGAACCTGCGGACAGAAGTCAGCCCCAGCATTTT

V: TRBV28
size: NA
J: TRBJ2-1
D: TRBD2
CDR3: CASTLAGGPVYNEQFF
DNA: TGTGCCAGCACTTTAGCGGGAGGGCCGGTGTACAATGAGCAGTTCTTC

V: TRBV6-5
size: NA
J: TRBJ1-1
D: TRBD1
CDR3: CASSRGTGGTEAFF
DNA: TGTGCCAGCAGTAGAGGGACAGGGGGCACTGAAGCTTTCTTT

V: TRBV15
size: once
J: TRBJ1-5
D: NA
CDR3: CATRISSRGQPQHF
DNA: TGTGCCACCAGGATATCCTCTAGGGGTCAGCCCCAGCATTTT

V: TRBV10-3
size: NA
J: TRBJ2-2
D: NA
CDR3: CAIRGKGTGELFF
DNA: TGTGCCATCAGGGGGAAGGGGACCGGGGAGCTGTTTTTT

V: TRBV9
size: NA
J: TRBJ2-5
D: TRBD2
CDR3: CASSALAGLQETQYF
DNA: TGTGCCAGCAGCGCACTAGCGGGGCTACAAGAGACCCAGTACTTC

V: TRBV27
size: NA
J: TRBJ1-5
D: TRBD1
CDR3: CASKPGQGGYSNQPQHF
DNA: TGTGCCAGCAAACCGGGACAGGGGGGATATAGCAATCAGCCCCAGCATTTT

V: TRBV5-1
size: NA
J: TRBJ2-1
D: TRBD2
CDR3: CASSPGTSNEQFF
DNA: TGCGCCAGCAGCCCCGGGACTAGCAATGAGCAGTTCTTC

V: TRBV11-2
size: NA
J: TRBJ2-3
D: TRBD2
CDR3: CASSLGLAGRTDTQYF
DNA: TGTGCCAGCAGCCTCGGACTAGCGGGAAGGACAGATACGCAGTATTTT

V: TRBV5-1
size: NA
J: TRBJ2-7
D: TRBD1
CDR3: CASGMGQGTYEQYF
DNA: TGCGCCAGCGGGATGGGACAGGGGACCTACGAGCAGTACTTC

V: TRBV5-1
size: once
J: TRBJ2-1
D: TRBD2
CDR3: CASSLGSAGANEQFF
DNA: TGCGCCAGCAGCTTGGGTTCGGCGGGAGCCAATGAGCAGTTCTTC

V: TRBV27
size: NA
J: TRBJ1-1
D: NA
CDR3: CASSDPGTEAFF
DNA: TGTGCCAGCAGTGACCCAGGGACTGAAGCTTTCTTT

V: TRBV27
size: NA
J: TRBJ2-2
D: NA
CDR3: CASSFVGELFF
DNA: TGTGCCAGCAGTTTCGTCGGGGAGCTGTTTTTT

V: TRBV6-1
size: NA
J: TRBJ1-5
D: NA
CDR3: CASILDGDNQPQHF
DNA: TGTGCCAGCATCCTAGACGGTGACAATCAGCCCCAGCATTTT

V: TRBV6-4
size: NA
J: TRBJ1-5
D: NA
CDR3: CASSVSGGNQPQHF
DNA: TGTGCCAGCAGTGTATCGGGGGGCAATCAGCCCCAGCATTTT

V: TRBV6-6
size: NA
J: TRBJ2-7
D: TRBD2
CDR3: CASSYPQAGGDHEQYF
DNA: TGTGCCAGCAGTTACCCTCAAGCGGGAGGGGACCACGAGCAGTACTTC

V: TRBV6-6
size: NA
J: TRBJ2-5
D: NA
CDR3: CASSYLRETQYF
DNA: TGTGCCAGCAGTTACCTTCGGGAGACCCAGTACTTC

V: TRBV21-1
size: NA
J: TRBJ1-2
D: NA
CDR3: CASSSHEDSENYGYTF
DNA: TGTGCCAGCAGCTCCCACGAGGACTCCGAAAACTATGGCTACACCTTC

V: TRBV14
size: NA
J: TRBJ1-6
D: NA
CDR3: CASSSGRRDSPLHF
DNA: TGTGCCAGCAGCTCAGGGAGGAGGGATTCACCCCTCCACTTT

V: TRBV30
size: once
J: TRBJ2-3
D: TRBD2
CDR3: CAWSKGPGLAGGTDTQYF
DNA: TGTGCCTGGAGTAAAGGGCCGGGACTAGCGGGGGGCACAGATACGCAGTATTTT

V: TRBV5-1
size: NA
J: TRBJ2-1
D: NA
CDR3: CASSLTRSYNEQFF
DNA: TGCGCCAGCAGCTTGACTAGGTCCTACAATGAGCAGTTCTTC

V: TRBV19
size: NA
J: TRBJ2-7
D: NA
CDR3: CASSISAQYEQYF
DNA: TGTGCCAGTAGTATTAGCGCCCAATACGAGCAGTACTTC

V: TRBV19
size: NA
J: TRBJ2-3
D: NA
CDR3: CASNPTLGNTDTQYF
DNA: TGTGCCAGTAATCCAACTCTCGGGAACACAGATACGCAGTATTTT

V: TRBV19
size: NA
J: TRBJ1-1
D: NA
CDR3: CASSILFQVGMNTEAFF
DNA: TGTGCCAGTAGTATACTTTTCCAGGTAGGCATGAACACTGAAGCTTTCTTT

V: TRBV14
size: NA
J: TRBJ2-7
D: NA
CDR3: CASSQGREFTAYEQYF
DNA: TGTGCCAGCAGCCAAGGTCGGGAATTCACGGCCTACGAGCAGTACTTC

V: TRBV30
size: NA
J: TRBJ2-7
D: TRBD1
CDR3: CAWAKTGGEQYF
DNA: TGTGCCTGGGCAAAGACAGGGGGCGAGCAGTACTTC

V: TRBV9
size: NA
J: TRBJ2-1
D: TRBD2
CDR3: CASSNSGTSYNEQFF
DNA: TGTGCCAGCAGCAATAGCGGGACCTCCTACAATGAGCAGTTCTTC

V: TRBV6-1
size: NA
J: TRBJ1-4
D: NA
CDR3: CASNPARDNEKLFF
DNA: TGTGCCAGCAACCCCGCCCGGGATAATGAAAAACTGTTTTTT